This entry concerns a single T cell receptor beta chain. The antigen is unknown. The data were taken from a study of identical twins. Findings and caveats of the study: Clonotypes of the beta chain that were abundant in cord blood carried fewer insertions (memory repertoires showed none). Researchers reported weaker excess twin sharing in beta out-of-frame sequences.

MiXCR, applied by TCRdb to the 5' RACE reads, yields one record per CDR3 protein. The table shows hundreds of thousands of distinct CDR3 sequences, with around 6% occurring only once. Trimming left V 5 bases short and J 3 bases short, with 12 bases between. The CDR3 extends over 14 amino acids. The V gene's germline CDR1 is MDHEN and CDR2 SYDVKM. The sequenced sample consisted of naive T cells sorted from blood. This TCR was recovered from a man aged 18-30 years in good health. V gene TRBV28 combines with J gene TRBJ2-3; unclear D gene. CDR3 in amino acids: CASSPEWLTDTQYF. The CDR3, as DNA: TGTGCCAGCAGTCCAGAGTGGTTAACAGATACGCAGTATTTT.